These 17 T cell receptor beta chains share one sample of origin, sequenced in a study of blood T cell repertoires in COVID-19. Produced via immunoSEQ multiplex PCR; TCRdb's table is partial and in-frame only. The sample has 300,000 to 450,000 clones, more than 75% seen once. Specimen: peripheral blood. The receptor set was obtained from a human donor with acute or convalescent COVID-19. The donor label of this sample is uncertain.

The genes are TRBV19 and TRBJ2-7, with 9 nucleotides matching TRBD2. The CDR3 is made up of 15 amino acids. Germline V lookup: CDR1 LNHDA, CDR2 SQIVND (reference sequence). With V trimmed by 3 bases and J by 4 bases, 7 bases remained unmatched. This CDR3 is CASSIRAGGAYEQYF. In DNA form, the CDR3 reads TGTGCCAGTAGTATTCGGGCGGGGGGGGCTTACGAGCAGTACTTC.

The CDR3 sequence is CASSLVGHPYEQYF. CDR3 bases: TGTGCCAGCAGCTTAGTAGGACACCCCTACGAGCAGTACTTC. The V gene is TRBV7-9, the J gene TRBJ2-7; a weak D match, TRBD1 (5 bases). The CDR3 spans 14 residues. Trimming shortened V by 1 base and J by 2 bases, and 9 bases separated the two germline ends. Germline V lookup: CDR1 SEHNR, CDR2 FQNEAQ (reference sequence).

V is TRBV3-1 (or the pseudogene TRBV3-2) and J is TRBJ1-2; the match to TRBD1 covers 9 bases. Germline V gives CDR1 LGHDT, CDR2 YNNKEL (reference sequence). After removal of 1 base from V and 8 bases from J, the junction contained 8 bases not matched to a gene. The CDR3 runs 15 residues. The DNA for the CDR3 is TGTGCCAGCAGCCAAGCCATGGGACAGGGTGTCGGCTACACCTTC. It translates to CASSQAMGQGVGYTF.

V is TRBV7-9 and J is TRBJ1-5; TRBD1 matches 7 bases. The ends lost 1 base at V and 6 bases at J; junction bases unmatched: 6. This CDR3 contains 15 residues. Germline V gene sequence: CDR1 SEHNR, CDR2 FQNEAQ (reference sequence). CDR3 region: CASSLEGGAGQPQHF. The DNA of the CDR3 is TGTGCCAGCAGCTTAGAAGGGGGCGCGGGTCAGCCCCAGCATTTT.

This clone was observed a handful of times. The V call is TRBV5-1, the J call TRBJ2-3; 7 nucleotides line up with TRBD1. V dropped 2 bases and J dropped 2; count of bases not matched to a gene: 5. CDR3 length: 15 amino acids. Germline CDR1 reads SGHRS; CDR2 reads YFSETQ. The CDR3 loop is CASSFWTGDTDTQYF. The CDR3 DNA sequence: TGCGCCAGCAGCTTTTGGACAGGCGACACAGATACGCAGTATTTT. Together with reference TRBV5-1 and TRBJ2-3, the CDR3 gives the full variable domain: KAGVTQTPRYLIKTRGQQVTLSCSPISGHRSVSWYQQTPGQGLQFLFEYFSETQRNKGNFPGRFSGRQFSNSRSEMNVSTLELGDSALYLCASSFWTGDTDTQYFGPGTRLTVL.

This sequence joins TRBV5-1 and TRBJ1-6; TRBD1 is a possible D gene (5 bases). CDR3 size: 14 residues. Between the trimmed V and J ends, which lost 4 bases and 5 bases, there was a span of 10 bases. The germline gives CDR1 SGHRS, CDR2 YFSETQ. CDR3 sequence: CASSGARDNSPLHF. CDR3 bases: TGCGCCAGCAGCGGAGCCAGGGATAATTCACCCCTCCACTTT.

The chain couples TRBV2 to TRBJ1-1, with 10 bases lining up with TRBD1. The CDR3 contains 13 residues. CDR1 is SNHLY and CDR2 is FYNNEI in the germline V gene. Trimming took 8 bases from V and 7 from J; bases not matched to a gene: 7. The CDR3 is CASGRDRGLEAFF. CDR3 DNA: TGTGCCAGCGGGAGAGACAGGGGGCTTGAAGCTTTCTTT.

This chain uses TRBV30 with TRBJ2-2; 8 positions agree with TRBD1. In germline, CDR1 is GTSNPN, CDR2 SVGIG (reference sequence). CDR3 length: 16 residues. V gave up 2 bases and J gave up 3 bases; unmatched junction bases: 8. Here the CDR3 DNA reads TGTGCCTGGAGTCCAGGACAGGGACTCGACACCGGGGAGCTGTTTTTT. Residues: CAWSPGQGLDTGELFF.

The chain couples TRBV27 to TRBJ2-1; 7 positions match TRBD2. Germline values: CDR1 MNHEY, CDR2 SMNVEV (reference sequence). The V and J ends lost 4 bases and 11 bases, in that order; junction bases with no gene match: 11. The CDR3 sequence is 14 residues long. The chain's CDR3 is CASSSLRDYQKQFF. CDR3 bases: TGTGCCAGCAGTTCCCTCAGGGACTACCAAAAGCAGTTCTTC.

This clone appeared a few times. The chain joins TRBV25-1 to TRBJ2-6; D is possibly TRBD1 (6 bases). This CDR3 is 14 amino acids long. The ends were cut back, 6 bases at V and 2 bases at J, with 8 bases in the middle. Germline lookup yields CDR1 MGHDK and CDR2 SYGVNS. The CDR3: CASRRTAGANVLTF. In nucleotides, the CDR3 is TGTGCCAGCAGGCGGACAGCTGGGGCCAACGTCCTGACTTTC. Full variable domain (outside the CDR3, taken from reference TRBV25-1 and TRBJ2-6): EADIYQTPRYLVIGTGKKITLECSQTMGHDKMYWYQQDPGMELHLIHYSYGVNSTEKGDLSSESTVSRIRTEHFPLTLESARPSHTSQYLCASRRTAGANVLTFGAGSRLTVL.

The gene calls are TRBV6-5 and TRBJ1-5; D perhaps matches TRBD1 (6 bases). Trimming took off 5 bases at V and 3 bases at J, with 11 bases between the two ends. The CDR3 runs 14 residues. Germline lookup yields CDR1 MNHEY and CDR2 SVGAGI. The CDR3 nucleotides read TGTGCCAGCAGTAGTACAGGGCACAATCAGCCCCAGCATTTT. This sequence encodes CASSSTGHNQPQHF.

The V and J genes are TRBV5-1 and TRBJ1-1; TRBD1 agrees at 9 bases. CDR1 and CDR2 (germline): SGHRS, YFSETQ. V trimming: 2 bases; J trimming: 1 base; junction bases outside the gene matches: 0. The CDR3 loop spans 14 amino acids. The CDR3 loop is CASSLQGANTEAFF. The CDR3 DNA is TGCGCCAGCAGCTTACAGGGGGCGAACACTGAAGCTTTCTTT.

CDR3 in amino acids: CASSETERGTYNEQFF. CDR3 in DNA: TGCGCCAGCAGTGAGACGGAGAGAGGGACCTACAATGAGCAGTTCTTC. The rearrangement joins TRBV10-1 to TRBJ2-1; a possible D gene is TRBD2 (5 bases). Germline CDR1 is WNHNN and CDR2 is SYGVQD (reference sequence). Trimming took off 2 bases at V and 2 bases at J, with 13 bases between the two ends. The CDR3 is made up of 16 amino acids.

The rearrangement links TRBV27 to TRBJ1-6; D might be TRBD1 (5 bases). Between the trimmed V and J ends, which lost 6 bases and 4 bases, there was a span of 16 bases. Germline V gives CDR1 MNHEY, CDR2 SMNVEV (reference sequence). The CDR3 spans 16 residues. CDR3 region: CASRRGGPMYNSPLHF. DNA for the CDR3: TGTGCCAGCAGACGGGGGGGACCTATGTATAATTCACCCCTCCACTTT.

The V gene is TRBV19, the J gene TRBJ1-2, with no clear D. Trimming left V 5 bases short and J 5 bases short, with 18 bases between. Germline assignment: CDR1 LNHDA and CDR2 SQIVND (reference sequence). The CDR3 covers 15 residues. CDR3 coding DNA: TGTGCCAGTAGTGTCCTGAGGACGGGAGGGTATGGCTACACCTTC. Amino acid sequence: CASSVLRTGGYGYTF. The full variable domain, in which reference TRBV19 and TRBJ1-2 provide the parts outside the CDR3, is DGGITQSPKYLFRKEGQNVTLSCEQNLNHDAMYWYRQDPGQGLRLIYYSQIVNDFQKGDIAEGYSVSREKKESFPLTVTSAQKNPTAFYLCASSVLRTGGYGYTFGSGTRLTVV.

In its sample, this clone was seen once. The chain has TRBV30 and TRBJ2-3; TRBD2 matches at 7 bases. The length of the CDR3 is 14 residues. CDR1 is GTSNPN, CDR2 SVGIG, per germline (reference sequence). J lost 2 bases, V lost 4 bases, and 6 bases had no gene match. The CDR3 DNA sequence: TGTGCCTGGAAATCTAGCGGCCCCACAGATACGCAGTATTTT. This codes for CAWKSSGPTDTQYF.

The rearrangement links TRBV6-5 to TRBJ2-7; D uncertain. This CDR3 has 11 residues. The germline V gene has CDR1 MNHEY and CDR2 SVGAGI. Trimming pared 6 bases from V and 6 bases from J, leaving 9 bases between. CDR3 region: CASRTPGEQYF. CDR3 DNA: TGTGCCAGCAGAACACCAGGCGAGCAGTACTTC.